This TCR beta chain is from a study of T cell repertoires in cytomegalovirus infection (dated by TCRdb to the late 2010s). The study in broad terms: Donor HLA type was relevant to the analysis, because carriage of CMV infection together with the matching HLA type was indicated by public TCR beta signatures. General conclusions and limits of the study: In both this cohort and an independent cohort of 352 donors, the cumulative frequency of public TCR beta family members distinguished carriers of CMV infection plus the relevant HLA type. In the ex vivo response, HLA-C-restricted CMV-specific TCR beta clonotypes were dominant, and in two of eight donors the single most frequent clonotype came from this HLA-C-restricted group.

This clonotype was seen repeatedly, ten times or more. No antigen is known for it. It has no much larger one-base neighbor in the sample; base qualities were not kept. This sample was sequenced with an Illumina HiSeq 1500. In-frame beta chains were kept once TCRdb had trimmed the public reads at Q25 with fastp and called clones with MiXCR. Under each unique CDR3 protein, matching rows form one entry showing the most common genes and DNA. This sample comprises 250,000 to 350,000 distinct CDR3 sequences, roughly 23% of them detected only once. The ten largest clonotypes hold around 14% of the sample. Per the germline V gene, SGHTA is the CDR1 and FQGNSA is the CDR2. V lost 4 bases and J lost 5 bases; the stretch between them is 20 bases long. Including cysteine and phenylalanine, the CDR3 has 16 amino acids. Of the read, only the CDR3 DNA is kept; its 48 bases are in frame from base 1.

The chain was built from TRBV7-2 and TRBJ1-2; matching of 5 bases hints at TRBD1 as the D gene. The sequence came from a human donor in good health (CMV status not recorded). Some clones in this sample may be carry-over from other donors' samples. Sequencing used PBMCs. The CDR3 reads as follows: CASSSPGGGFGYGYTF. The DNA reads TGTGCCAGCAGCTCACCGGGTGGGGGGTTTGGATATGGCTACACCTTC.